These 27 T cell receptor beta chains share one sample of origin, sequenced in a study of T cells in localized non-small cell lung cancer. Libraries were prepared by immunoSEQ multiplex PCR; TCRdb keeps only in-frame clonotypes and omits some of them. This table holds 23,000 or so clones, approximately 86% found once. The sequences come from peripheral blood, collected before any cancer treatment. Source of these receptors: an older male donor with stage II squamous cell lung carcinoma.

This chain links TRBV11-3 with TRBJ2-5; D might be TRBD1 (6 bases). CDR1 is SGHNT, CDR2 YENEEA, per germline. V was clipped by 2 bases and J by 4 bases, with 14 bases between them. The CDR3 consists of 15 residues. CDR3 residues: CASSLRAGVVETQYF. For the CDR3, the DNA is TGTGCCAGCAGCTTAAGAGCAGGGGTGGTAGAGACCCAGTACTTC. Based on the CDR3 plus reference TRBV11-3 and TRBJ2-5, the full variable domain is EAGVVQSPRYKIIEKKQPVAFWCNPISGHNTLYWYLQNLGQGPELLIRYENEEAVDDSQLPKDRFSAERLKGVDSTLKIQPAELGDSAVYLCASSLRAGVVETQYFGPGTRLLVL.

The chain combines TRBV20-1 with TRBJ2-1, with D unresolved. Trimming stripped 5 bases from V and 9 bases from J, with 11 bases between. Germline V gene data show CDR1 as DFQATT and CDR2 as SNEGSKA (reference sequence). The CDR3 is made up of 11 amino acids. DNA for the CDR3: TGCAGTGCTCCACGAGAAAGTGAGCAGTTCTTC. This codes for CSAPRESEQFF.

CDR3 sequence reads: CASSPSGETQYF. The CDR3 nucleotides are TGTGCCAGCTCACCATCGGGAGAGACCCAGTACTTC. The chain carries TRBV18 and TRBJ2-5; no clear D gene. The germline gives CDR1 KGHSH, CDR2 LQKENI. This CDR3 has 12 residues. The V end was cut by 2 bases, the J end by 4 bases, with 5 bases between.

The V call is TRBV28, the J call TRBJ2-2; D not resolved. CDR3 length: 12 residues. V was cut by 6 bases and J by 4 bases, with 6 bases left in between. CDR1 is MDHEN, CDR2 SYDVKM, per germline. DNA for the CDR3: TGTGCCAGCAGGCTTAGCACCGGGGAGCTGTTTTTT. Protein product: CASRLSTGELFF.

J is TRBJ1-2 and V is TRBV19, with TRBD1 identical over 8 bases. Germline V lookup: CDR1 LNHDA, CDR2 SQIVND (reference sequence). After removal of 3 bases from V and 8 bases from J, the junction contained 11 bases not matched to a gene. This CDR3 spans 15 amino acids. In DNA form, the CDR3 reads TGTGCCAGTAGTATGGGACAGGCCCGGGGAAGCGGCTACACCTTC. Translating gives CASSMGQARGSGYTF.

About this clone itself: Germline is not matched at one junction end, which may reflect a read error. Here the CDR3 reads CASSPDLADF. The CDR3 DNA is TGTGCCAGCAGTCCAGACTTGGCGGACTTC. The chain employs TRBV7-2 and TRBJ1-2, with unresolved D. This CDR3 region has 10 residues. CDR1 and CDR2 (germline): SGHTA, FQGNSA.

This chain uses TRBV6-5 with TRBJ1-5; no reliable D call. The length of the CDR3 is 13 residues. V was pared by 0 bases and J by 5 bases, with 5 bases between. Germline CDR1 is MNHEY and CDR2 is SVGAGI. CDR3 sequence reads: CASSYSRDQPQHF. CDR3 DNA sequence: TGTGCCAGCAGTTACTCGAGGGATCAGCCCCAGCATTTT.

The J gene is TRBJ1-1, the V gene TRBV6-6; no clear D. Trimming removed 0 bases from V and 11 bases from J, with 10 bases in between. The CDR3 consists of 12 residues. From germline, CDR1 is MNHNY and CDR2 SVGAGI (reference sequence). Here the CDR3 DNA reads TGTGCCAGCAGTTACTCGATGAGGTTGGCTTTCTTT. It encodes CASSYSMRLAFF.

The genes are TRBV7-9 and TRBJ2-5; no clear D. Germline-derived CDR1 and CDR2 are SEHNR and FQNEAQ (reference sequence). The ends were cut back, 5 bases at V and 0 bases at J, with 10 bases in the middle. The CDR3 spans 14 residues. Here the CDR3 reads CASSPRAYQETQYF. The CDR3 DNA reads as TGTGCCAGCAGCCCTAGGGCGTACCAAGAGACCCAGTACTTC. Looking up the rest from reference TRBV7-9 and TRBJ2-5 gives the full variable domain: DTGVSQNPRHKITKRGQNVTFRCDPISEHNRLYWYRQTLGQGPEFLTYFQNEAQLEKSRLLSDRFSAERPKGSFSTLEIQRTEQGDSAMYLCASSPRAYQETQYFGPGTRLLVL.

In DNA, the CDR3 is TGTGCCAGCAGCCCCCCCGGGACAGTGAACACTGAAGCTTTCTTT. Translated: CASSPPGTVNTEAFF. The V gene is TRBV14, the J gene TRBJ1-1; 7 nucleotides align to TRBD1. This CDR3 has 15 amino acids. Germline V gene data show CDR1 as SGHDN and CDR2 as FVKESK. J lost 0 bases, V lost 4 bases, and 5 bases had no gene match.

The chain uses TRBV11-2 and TRBJ1-1; unclear D gene. Trimming stripped 3 bases from V and 0 bases from J, with 8 bases between. Germline loops: CDR1 SGHAT, CDR2 FQNNGV. This CDR3 has 14 amino acids. CDR3: CASSLSQMNTEAFF. The CDR3 DNA sequence: TGTGCCAGCAGCTTGTCGCAGATGAACACTGAAGCTTTCTTT.

This clone was seen a handful of times. The CDR3: CASSRLIQETQYF. CDR3 sequence (DNA): TGCGCCAGCAGCCGACTAATACAAGAGACCCAGTACTTC. The chain is built from TRBV4-1 and TRBJ2-5, with D possibly TRBD2 on 5 matching bases. The CDR3 is 13 amino acids. The V end was cut by 4 bases, the J end by 2 bases, with 8 bases between. Per the germline V gene, CDR1 is MGHRA and CDR2 is YSYEKL.

The rearrangement uses TRBV6-6 and TRBJ2-3; TRBD2 agrees at 7 bases. Germline V CDR1 and CDR2: MNHNY, SVGAGI (reference sequence). V dropped 6 bases and J dropped 0; count of bases not matched to a gene: 6. The CDR3 contains 15 residues. CDR3 DNA sequence: TGTGCCAGCAGACAAGCGGGGTCTAGCACAGATACGCAGTATTTT. It yields the protein CASRQAGSSTDTQYF.

This sequence joins TRBV28 and TRBJ1-1; D uncertain. Trimming pared 7 bases from V and 5 bases from J, leaving 20 bases between. Germline values: CDR1 MDHEN, CDR2 SYDVKM. The CDR3 contains 15 residues. In nucleotides, the CDR3 is TGTGCCAGCATAGCGACGAGGCTGGGAACGACTGAAGCTTTCTTT. Its protein is CASIATRLGTTEAFF.

The chain has TRBV6-1 and TRBJ2-7; tentative D call: TRBD1 (5 bases). CDR3 length: 12 amino acids. Trimming removed 10 bases at V and 6 bases at J, with 16 bases between. The V gene's germline CDR1 is MNHNS and CDR2 SASEGT. CDR3 coding DNA: TGTGCCACCCGACAGACCTCCACCGAGCAGTACTTC. It yields the protein CATRQTSTEQYF.

The CDR3 sequence: CASSEVREETQYF. In nucleotides, the CDR3 is TGTGCCAGCAGCGAAGTCAGGGAGGAGACCCAGTACTTC. The J gene is TRBJ2-5, the V gene TRBV4-2; either TRBD1 or TRBD2 may supply D (5 bases each). Trimming took off 5 bases at V and 5 bases at J, with 12 bases between the two ends. The V gene's germline CDR1 is LGHNA and CDR2 YNFKEQ. The CDR3 has 13 amino acids.

V and J are TRBV29-1 and TRBJ1-2; D unclear. The V end lost 4 bases, the J end lost 8 bases, and 14 bases lay between the germline ends. The CDR3 has 12 residues. Looked up from germline, CDR1 is SQVTM and CDR2 is ANQGSEA. This chain's CDR3 is CSVGPGPRGYTF. In DNA form, the CDR3 reads TGCAGCGTTGGACCGGGCCCCAGGGGCTACACCTTC.

V is TRBV5-4 and J is TRBJ2-1; D perhaps matches TRBD1 (5 bases). The CDR3 is 14 residues long. CDR1 SGHNT and CDR2 YYREEE come from the germline V gene (reference sequence). Deletions cut 0 bases from V and 5 bases from J, with 9 bases between. CDR3: CASSLDRPDNEQFF. The DNA of the CDR3 is TGTGCCAGCAGCTTGGACAGGCCCGACAATGAGCAGTTCTTC.

The chain employs TRBV11-2 and TRBJ2-1; D possibly corresponds to TRBD2 (7 bases). This CDR3 spans 17 amino acids. Trimming stripped 4 bases from V and 0 bases from J, with 16 bases between. The germline gives CDR1 SGHAT, CDR2 FQNNGV. The CDR3: CASSWGNGGRSYNEQFF. In DNA, the CDR3 is TGTGCCAGCAGCTGGGGTAACGGGGGGCGCTCCTACAATGAGCAGTTCTTC.

The rearrangement joins TRBV19 to TRBJ2-7; 7 nucleotides agree with TRBD1. The CDR3 has 15 amino acids. J gave up 5 bases and V 2 bases, and 9 bases lay outside the gene matches. Germline CDR1 LNHDA, CDR2 SQIVND (reference sequence). CDR3 bases: TGTGCCAGTAGTATATCCTCAGGGGGAATGAACGAGCAGTACTTC. Translation gives CASSISSGGMNEQYF.

This rearrangement joins TRBV5-8 to TRBJ2-2; TRBD2 matches 10 bases. Germline lookup yields CDR1 SGHTS and CDR2 YDEGEE. V gave up 5 bases and J gave up 3 bases; unmatched junction bases: 10. This CDR3 is built from 17 residues. CDR3 amino acids: CASSIPGLAAHTGELFF. CDR3 in DNA: TGTGCCAGCAGTATCCCCGGACTAGCGGCCCACACCGGGGAGCTGTTTTTT.

The chain employs TRBV14 and TRBJ1-1; 7 bases are a match to TRBD1. The junction had 5 bases not matched to a gene; V was cut back by 4 bases and J by 6 bases. The germline V gene encodes CDR1 SGHDN and CDR2 FVKESK. CDR3 size: 13 residues. The CDR3 here is CASSPTGIAEAFF. Here the CDR3 DNA reads TGTGCCAGCAGCCCGACAGGGATCGCTGAAGCTTTCTTT.

The chain carries TRBV28 and TRBJ2-1; 14 nucleotides align to TRBD2. This CDR3 region has 16 residues. V lost 5 bases, J lost 9 bases, and 9 bases stayed unmatched. The V gene's germline CDR1 is MDHEN and CDR2 SYDVKM. In DNA form, the CDR3 reads TGTGCCAGCAGTCCCCCGGGACTAGCGGGAGAGCGTGAGCAGTTCTTC. Encoded protein: CASSPPGLAGEREQFF.

This chain joins TRBV9 and TRBJ2-5, with 15 bases identical to TRBD2. With V trimmed by 2 bases and J by 2 bases, 7 bases remained unmatched. The germline V gene encodes CDR1 SGDLS and CDR2 YYNGEE. This CDR3 has 18 residues. This CDR3 is CASSVGLAGGPGQETQYF. The CDR3 DNA follows: TGTGCCAGCAGCGTTGGACTAGCGGGAGGGCCAGGGCAAGAGACCCAGTACTTC.

In its sample, this clone was seen a few times. The CDR3 DNA is TGTGCCAGCAGCTTACAGGGCTCTTTAGGCCACGAGCAGTACTTC. Amino acids: CASSLQGSLGHEQYF. The chain has TRBV7-8 and TRBJ2-7; D might be TRBD1 (5 bases). The V end was cut by 2 bases, the J end by 5 bases, with 16 bases between. This CDR3 has 15 residues. Germline assignment: CDR1 SGHVS and CDR2 FQNEAQ.

This chain links TRBV27 with TRBJ2-5, with 9 nucleotides matching TRBD2. The V gene end was trimmed by 5 bases and the J gene end by 3 bases; junction bases not matched to a gene: 10. CDR3 length: 16 amino acids. Germline lookup yields CDR1 MNHEY and CDR2 SMNVEV (reference sequence). The CDR3 here is CASSQGMASGKETQYF. DNA for the CDR3: TGTGCCAGCAGTCAGGGGATGGCTAGCGGGAAAGAGACCCAGTACTTC.

The V gene is TRBV27, the J gene TRBJ2-2, with 13 nucleotides matching TRBD2. Germline V gene lookup returns CDR1 MNHEY and CDR2 SMNVEV (reference sequence). Germline trimming cut 0 bases from V and 3 bases from J; bases unmatched to any gene: 7. The CDR3 sequence is 19 residues long. CDR3 in DNA: TGTGCCAGCAGTTTATCGTGGGGGACTAGCGGGACCTACACCGGGGAGCTGTTTTTT. It translates to CASSLSWGTSGTYTGELFF.